This TCR beta chain was profiled in a study of monozygotic twins with inflammatory bowel disease. The germline gives CDR1 DFQATT, CDR2 SNEGSKA (reference sequence). This CDR3 comprises 14 residues. TCRdb re-called the 5' RACE reads and shows each CDR3 protein once, DNA omitted. The sample features about 300,000 distinct CDR3 sequences, with over 5% in its top ten. Each donor had 2.5 to 3 ml of blood drawn. This chain links TRBV20-1 with TRBJ2-4; TCRdb designates TRBD2, a call that cannot be tested without DNA. Sequencing used blood. The TCR originated in a human donor with ulcerative colitis or Crohn's disease, or a healthy co-twin of an affected twin (not recorded which). The CDR3: CSASSPGAKNIQYF.